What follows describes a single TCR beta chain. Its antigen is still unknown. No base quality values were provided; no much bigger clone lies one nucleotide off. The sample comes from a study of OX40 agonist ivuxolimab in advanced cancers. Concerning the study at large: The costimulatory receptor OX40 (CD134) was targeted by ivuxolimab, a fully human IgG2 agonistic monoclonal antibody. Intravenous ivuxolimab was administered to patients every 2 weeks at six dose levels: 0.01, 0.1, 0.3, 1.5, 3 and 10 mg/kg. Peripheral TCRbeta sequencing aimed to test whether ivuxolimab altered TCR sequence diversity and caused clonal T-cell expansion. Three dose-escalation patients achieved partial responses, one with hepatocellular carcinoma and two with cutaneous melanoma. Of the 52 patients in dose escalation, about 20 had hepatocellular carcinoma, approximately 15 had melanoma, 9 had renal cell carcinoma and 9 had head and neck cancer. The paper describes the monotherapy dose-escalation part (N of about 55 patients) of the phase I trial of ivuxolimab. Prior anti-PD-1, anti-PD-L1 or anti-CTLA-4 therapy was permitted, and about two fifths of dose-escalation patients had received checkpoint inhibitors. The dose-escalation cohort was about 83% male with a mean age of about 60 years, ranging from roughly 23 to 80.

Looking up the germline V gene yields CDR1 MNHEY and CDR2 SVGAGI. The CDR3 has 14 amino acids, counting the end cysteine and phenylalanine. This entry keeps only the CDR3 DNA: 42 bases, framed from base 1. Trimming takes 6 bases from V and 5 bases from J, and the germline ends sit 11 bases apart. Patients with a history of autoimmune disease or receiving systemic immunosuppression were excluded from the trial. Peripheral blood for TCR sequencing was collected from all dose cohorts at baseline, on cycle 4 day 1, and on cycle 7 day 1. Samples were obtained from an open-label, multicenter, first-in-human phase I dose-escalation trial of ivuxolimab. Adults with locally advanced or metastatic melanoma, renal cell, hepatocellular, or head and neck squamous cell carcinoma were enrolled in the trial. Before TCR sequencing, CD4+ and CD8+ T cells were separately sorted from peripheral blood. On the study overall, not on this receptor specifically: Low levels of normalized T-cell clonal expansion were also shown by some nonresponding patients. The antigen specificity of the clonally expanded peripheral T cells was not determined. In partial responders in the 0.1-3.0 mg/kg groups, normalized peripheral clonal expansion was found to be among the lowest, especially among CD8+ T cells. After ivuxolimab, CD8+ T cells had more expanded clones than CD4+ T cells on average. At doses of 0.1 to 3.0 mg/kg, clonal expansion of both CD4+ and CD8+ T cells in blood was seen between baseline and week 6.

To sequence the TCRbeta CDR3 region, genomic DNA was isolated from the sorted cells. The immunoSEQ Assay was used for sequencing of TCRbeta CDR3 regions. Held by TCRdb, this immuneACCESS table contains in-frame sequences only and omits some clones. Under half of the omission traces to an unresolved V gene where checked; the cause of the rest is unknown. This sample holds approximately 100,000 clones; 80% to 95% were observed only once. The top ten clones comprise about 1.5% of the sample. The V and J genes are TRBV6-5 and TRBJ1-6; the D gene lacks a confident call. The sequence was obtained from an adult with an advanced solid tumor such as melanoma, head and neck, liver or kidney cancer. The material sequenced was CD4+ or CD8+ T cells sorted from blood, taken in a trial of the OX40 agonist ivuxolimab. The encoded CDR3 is CASSPPLHNSPLHF. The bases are TGTGCCAGCAGCCCCCCTCTCCATAATTCACCCCTCCACTTT.